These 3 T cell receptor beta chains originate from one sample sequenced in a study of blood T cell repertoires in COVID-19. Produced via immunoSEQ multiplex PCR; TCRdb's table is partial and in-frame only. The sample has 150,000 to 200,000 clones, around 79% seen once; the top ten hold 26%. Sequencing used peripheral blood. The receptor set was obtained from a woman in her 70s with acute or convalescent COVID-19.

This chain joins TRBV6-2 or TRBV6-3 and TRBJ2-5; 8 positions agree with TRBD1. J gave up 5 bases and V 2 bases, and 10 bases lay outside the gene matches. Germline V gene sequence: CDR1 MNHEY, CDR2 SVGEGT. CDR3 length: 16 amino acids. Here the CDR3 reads CASSYLGDRGWETQYF. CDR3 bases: TGTGCCAGCAGTTACCTCGGTGACAGGGGATGGGAGACCCAGTACTTC.

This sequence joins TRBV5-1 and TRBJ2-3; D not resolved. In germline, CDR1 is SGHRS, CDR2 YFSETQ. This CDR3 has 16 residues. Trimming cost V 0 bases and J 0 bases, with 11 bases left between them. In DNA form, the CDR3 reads TGCGCCAGCAGCTTGGACGGTAGTCAAAGCACAGATACGCAGTATTTT. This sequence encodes CASSLDGSQSTDTQYF.

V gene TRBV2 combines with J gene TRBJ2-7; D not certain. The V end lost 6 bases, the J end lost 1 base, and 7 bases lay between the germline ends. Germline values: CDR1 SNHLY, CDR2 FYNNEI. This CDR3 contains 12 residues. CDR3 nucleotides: TGTGCCAGCAGGGCAGATTCCTACGAGCAGTACTTC. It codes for CASRADSYEQYF.